Here is one TCR beta chain with its context. Authors' processing steps: Amplification of reference gene primers provided the estimated nucleated cell counts. This table comes from immunoSEQ multiplex PCR, and its TCRdb copy is limited to in-frame clones, with some not included. That table gives V, J and clone size, and the DNA gave D and trimming. The sample records 80,000 to 100,000 clones, 90% being singletons. V gave up 4 bases and J gave up 6 bases; unmatched junction bases: 6. The CDR3 totals 14 residues. The germline CDR1 and CDR2 sequences are SGHDT and YYEEEE. This record comes from a study of blood T cell repertoires in COVID-19. For the study at large: Collection of acute and convalescent COVID-19 samples took place in the United States, Italy and Spain. Sample material is recorded as cDNA or gDNA derived from T cells, B-cell-depleted T cells, or PBMCs.

This chain joins TRBV5-6 and TRBJ1-4, with 7 bases aligning to TRBD1. The receptor was derived from a man in his sixties with acute or convalescent COVID-19. Sample: peripheral blood. The CDR3 is CASSQGQIYEKLFF. The DNA for the CDR3 is TGTGCCAGCAGCCAGGGACAGATTTATGAAAAACTGTTTTTT.